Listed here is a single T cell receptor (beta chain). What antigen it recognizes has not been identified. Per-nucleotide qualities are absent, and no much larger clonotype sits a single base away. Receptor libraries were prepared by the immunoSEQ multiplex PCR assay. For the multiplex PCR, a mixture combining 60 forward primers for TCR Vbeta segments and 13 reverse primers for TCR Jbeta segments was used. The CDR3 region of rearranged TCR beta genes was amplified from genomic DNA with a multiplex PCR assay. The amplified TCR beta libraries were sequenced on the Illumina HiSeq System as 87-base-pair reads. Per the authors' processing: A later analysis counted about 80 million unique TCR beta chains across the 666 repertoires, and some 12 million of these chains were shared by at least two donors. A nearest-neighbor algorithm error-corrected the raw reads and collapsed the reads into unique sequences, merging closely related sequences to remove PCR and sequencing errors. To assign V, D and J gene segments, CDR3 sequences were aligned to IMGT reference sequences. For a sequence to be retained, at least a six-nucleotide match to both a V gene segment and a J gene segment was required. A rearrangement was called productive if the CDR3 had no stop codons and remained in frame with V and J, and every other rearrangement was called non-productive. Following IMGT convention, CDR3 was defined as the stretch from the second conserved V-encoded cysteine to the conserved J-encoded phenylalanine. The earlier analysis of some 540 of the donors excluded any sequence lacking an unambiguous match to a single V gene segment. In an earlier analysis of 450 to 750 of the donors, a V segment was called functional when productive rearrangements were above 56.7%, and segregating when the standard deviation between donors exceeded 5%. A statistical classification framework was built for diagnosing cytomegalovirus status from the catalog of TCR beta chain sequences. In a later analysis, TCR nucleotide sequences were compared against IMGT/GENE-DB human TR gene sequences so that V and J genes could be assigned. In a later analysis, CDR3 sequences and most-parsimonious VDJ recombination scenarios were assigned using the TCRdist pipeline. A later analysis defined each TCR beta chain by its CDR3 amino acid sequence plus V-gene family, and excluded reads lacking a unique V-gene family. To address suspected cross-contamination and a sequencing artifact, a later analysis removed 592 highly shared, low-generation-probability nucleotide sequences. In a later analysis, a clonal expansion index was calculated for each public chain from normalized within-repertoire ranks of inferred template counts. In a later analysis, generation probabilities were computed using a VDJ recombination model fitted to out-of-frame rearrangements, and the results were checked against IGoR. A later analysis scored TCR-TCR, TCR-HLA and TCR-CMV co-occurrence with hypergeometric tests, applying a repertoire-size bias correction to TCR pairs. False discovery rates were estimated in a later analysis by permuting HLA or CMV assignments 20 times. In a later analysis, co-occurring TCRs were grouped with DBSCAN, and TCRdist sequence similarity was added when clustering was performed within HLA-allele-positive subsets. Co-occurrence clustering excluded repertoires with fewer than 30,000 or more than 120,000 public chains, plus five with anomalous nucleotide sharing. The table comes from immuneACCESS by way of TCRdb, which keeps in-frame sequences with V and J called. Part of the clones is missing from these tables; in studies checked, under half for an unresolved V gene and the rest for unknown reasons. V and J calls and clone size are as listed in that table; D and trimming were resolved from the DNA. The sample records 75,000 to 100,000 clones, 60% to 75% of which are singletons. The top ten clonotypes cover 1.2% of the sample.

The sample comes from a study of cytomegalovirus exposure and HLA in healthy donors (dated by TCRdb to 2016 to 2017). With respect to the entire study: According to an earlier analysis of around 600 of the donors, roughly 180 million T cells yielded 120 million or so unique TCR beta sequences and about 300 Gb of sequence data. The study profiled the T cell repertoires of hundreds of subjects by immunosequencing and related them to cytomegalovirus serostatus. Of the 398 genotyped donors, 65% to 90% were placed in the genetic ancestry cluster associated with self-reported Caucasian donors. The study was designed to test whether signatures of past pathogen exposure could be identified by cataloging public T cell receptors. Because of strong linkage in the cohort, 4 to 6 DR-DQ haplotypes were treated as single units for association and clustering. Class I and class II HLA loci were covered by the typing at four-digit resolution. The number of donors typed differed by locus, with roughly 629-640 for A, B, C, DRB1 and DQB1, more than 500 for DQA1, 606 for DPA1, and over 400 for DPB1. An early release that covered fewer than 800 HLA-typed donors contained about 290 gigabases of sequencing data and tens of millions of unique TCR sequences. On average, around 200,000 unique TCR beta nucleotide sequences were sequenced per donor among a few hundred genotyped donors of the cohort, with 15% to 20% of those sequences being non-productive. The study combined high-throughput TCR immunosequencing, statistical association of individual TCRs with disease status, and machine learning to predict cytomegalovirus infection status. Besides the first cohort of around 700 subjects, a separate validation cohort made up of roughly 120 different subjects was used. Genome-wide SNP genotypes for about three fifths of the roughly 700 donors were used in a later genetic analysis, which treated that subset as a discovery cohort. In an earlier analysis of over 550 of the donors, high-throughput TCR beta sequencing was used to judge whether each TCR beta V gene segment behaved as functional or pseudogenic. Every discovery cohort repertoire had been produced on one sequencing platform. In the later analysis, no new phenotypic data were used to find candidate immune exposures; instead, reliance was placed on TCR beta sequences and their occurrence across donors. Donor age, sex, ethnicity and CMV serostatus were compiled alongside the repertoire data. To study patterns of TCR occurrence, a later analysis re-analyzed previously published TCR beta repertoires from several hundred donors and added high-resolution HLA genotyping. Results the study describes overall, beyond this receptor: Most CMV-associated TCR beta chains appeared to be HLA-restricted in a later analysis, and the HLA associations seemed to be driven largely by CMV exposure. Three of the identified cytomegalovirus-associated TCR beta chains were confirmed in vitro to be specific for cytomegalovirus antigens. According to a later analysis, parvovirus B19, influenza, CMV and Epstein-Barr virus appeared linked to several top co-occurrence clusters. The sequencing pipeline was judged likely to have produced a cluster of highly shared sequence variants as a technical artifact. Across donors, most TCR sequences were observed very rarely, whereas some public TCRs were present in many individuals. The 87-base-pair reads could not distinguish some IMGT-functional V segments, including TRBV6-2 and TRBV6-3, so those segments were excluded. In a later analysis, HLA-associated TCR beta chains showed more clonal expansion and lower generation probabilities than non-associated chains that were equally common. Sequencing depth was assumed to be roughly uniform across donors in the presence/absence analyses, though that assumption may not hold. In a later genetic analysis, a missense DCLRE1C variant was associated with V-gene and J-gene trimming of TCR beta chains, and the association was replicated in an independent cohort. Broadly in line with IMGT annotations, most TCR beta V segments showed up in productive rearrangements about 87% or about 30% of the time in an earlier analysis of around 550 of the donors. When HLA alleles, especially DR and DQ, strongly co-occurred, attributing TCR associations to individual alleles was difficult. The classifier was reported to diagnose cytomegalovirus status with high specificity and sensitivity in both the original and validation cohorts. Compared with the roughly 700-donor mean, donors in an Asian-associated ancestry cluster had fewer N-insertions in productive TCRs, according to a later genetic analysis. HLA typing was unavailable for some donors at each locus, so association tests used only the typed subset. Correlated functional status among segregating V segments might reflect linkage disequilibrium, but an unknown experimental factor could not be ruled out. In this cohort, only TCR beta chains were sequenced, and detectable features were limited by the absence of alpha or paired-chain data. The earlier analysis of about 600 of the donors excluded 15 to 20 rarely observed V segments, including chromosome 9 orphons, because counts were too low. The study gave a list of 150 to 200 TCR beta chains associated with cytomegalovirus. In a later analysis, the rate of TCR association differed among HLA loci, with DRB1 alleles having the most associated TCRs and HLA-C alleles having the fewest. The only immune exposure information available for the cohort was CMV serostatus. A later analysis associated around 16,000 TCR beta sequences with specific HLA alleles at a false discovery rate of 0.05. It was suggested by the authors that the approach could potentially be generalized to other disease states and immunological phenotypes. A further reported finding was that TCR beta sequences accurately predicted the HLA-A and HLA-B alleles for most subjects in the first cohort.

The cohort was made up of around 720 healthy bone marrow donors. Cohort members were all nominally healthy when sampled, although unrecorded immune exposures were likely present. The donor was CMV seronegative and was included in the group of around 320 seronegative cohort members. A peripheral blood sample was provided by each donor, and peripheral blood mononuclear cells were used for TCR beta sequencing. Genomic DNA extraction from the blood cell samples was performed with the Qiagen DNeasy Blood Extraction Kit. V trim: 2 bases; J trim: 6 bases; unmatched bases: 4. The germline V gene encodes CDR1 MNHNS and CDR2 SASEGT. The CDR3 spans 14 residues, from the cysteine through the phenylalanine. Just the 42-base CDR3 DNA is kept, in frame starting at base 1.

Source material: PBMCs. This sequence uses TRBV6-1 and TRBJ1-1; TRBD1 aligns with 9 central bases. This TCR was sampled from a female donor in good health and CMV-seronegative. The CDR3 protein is CASSELTGGSEAFF. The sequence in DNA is TGTGCCAGCAGTGAACTAACAGGGGGCTCTGAAGCTTTCTTT.